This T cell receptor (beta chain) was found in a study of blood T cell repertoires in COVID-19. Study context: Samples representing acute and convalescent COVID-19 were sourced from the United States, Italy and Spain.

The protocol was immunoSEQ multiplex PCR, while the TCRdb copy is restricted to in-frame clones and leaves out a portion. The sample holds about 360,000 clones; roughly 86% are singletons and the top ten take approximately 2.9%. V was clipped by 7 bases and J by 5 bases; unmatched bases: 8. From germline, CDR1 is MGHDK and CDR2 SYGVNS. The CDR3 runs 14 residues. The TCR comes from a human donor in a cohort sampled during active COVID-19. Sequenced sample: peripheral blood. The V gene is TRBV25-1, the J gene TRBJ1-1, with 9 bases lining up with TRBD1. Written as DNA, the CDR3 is TGTGCCAGCAATCTAACAGGGGGCTCGACTGAAGCTTTCTTT. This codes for CASNLTGGSTEAFF.